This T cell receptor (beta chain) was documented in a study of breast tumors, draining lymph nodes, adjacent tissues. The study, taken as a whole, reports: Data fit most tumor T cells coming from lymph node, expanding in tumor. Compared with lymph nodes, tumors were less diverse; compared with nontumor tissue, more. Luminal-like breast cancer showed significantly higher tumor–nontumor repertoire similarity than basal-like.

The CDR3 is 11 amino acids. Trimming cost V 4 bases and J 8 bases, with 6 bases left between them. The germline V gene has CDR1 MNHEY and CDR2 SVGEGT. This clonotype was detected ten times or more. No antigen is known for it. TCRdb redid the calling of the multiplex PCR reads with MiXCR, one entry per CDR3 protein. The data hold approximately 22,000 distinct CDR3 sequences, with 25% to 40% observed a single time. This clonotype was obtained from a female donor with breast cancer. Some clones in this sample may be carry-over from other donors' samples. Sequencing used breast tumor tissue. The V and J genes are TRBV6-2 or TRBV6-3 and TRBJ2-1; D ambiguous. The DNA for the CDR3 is TGTGCCAGCAGTTTATTTGATGAGCAGTTCTTC. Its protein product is CASSLFDEQFF.